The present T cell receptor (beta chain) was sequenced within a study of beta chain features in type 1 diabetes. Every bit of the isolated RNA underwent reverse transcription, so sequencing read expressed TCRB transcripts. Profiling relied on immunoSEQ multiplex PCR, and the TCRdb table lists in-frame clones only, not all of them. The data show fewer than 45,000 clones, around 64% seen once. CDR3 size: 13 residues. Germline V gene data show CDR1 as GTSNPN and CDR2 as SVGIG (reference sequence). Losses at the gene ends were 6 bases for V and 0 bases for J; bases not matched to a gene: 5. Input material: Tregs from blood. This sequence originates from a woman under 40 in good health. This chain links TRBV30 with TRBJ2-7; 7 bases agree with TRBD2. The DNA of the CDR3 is TGTGCCTGTCACGGGACTACCTCCTACGAGCAGTACTTC. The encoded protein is CACHGTTSYEQYF.